A single sample is the source of the 3 T cell receptor beta chains below, sequenced in a study of CD8 T cells in ankylosing spondylitis. TCRdb re-called the 5' RACE reads with MiXCR, one entry per CDR3 protein. This sample carries under 250,000 distinct CDR3 sequences, 7.5% to 9.5% of them seen once, and the ten largest clones take 4% to 5%. The sample taken for sequencing was blood, either unsorted or a sorted T cell fraction (not recorded which). The receptors originated from a female donor with ankylosing spondylitis or in good health (not recorded which).

This clonotype came up many times. The chain links TRBV11-2 to TRBJ1-1; the D is unclear. Germline V lookup: CDR1 SGHAT, CDR2 FQNNGV. CDR3 length equals 14 residues. V lost 0 bases to trimming and J lost 9 bases, with 14 bases between them. The CDR3 DNA is TGTGCCAGCAGCTTAGAAGGTGGGGTTGGAAAAGCTTTCTTT. Its translation: CASSLEGGVGKAFF.

This clonotype occurred many times. The chain combines TRBV30 with TRBJ1-2, with D possibly being TRBD1 (5 bases). V gave up 2 bases and J gave up 8 bases, with 15 bases separating them. In germline, CDR1 is GTSNPN, CDR2 SVGIG (reference sequence). CDR3 length: 13 amino acids. The CDR3 coding sequence is TGTGCCTGGAGTCGTCAAGGGGCGGGGGGCTACACCTTC. Its translation: CAWSRQGAGGYTF.

This clonotype was observed many times. The rearrangement links TRBV5-6 to TRBJ2-1, with 9 bases identical to TRBD1. V shed 8 bases, J shed 8 bases, and the junction held 8 bases outside the gene matches. The CDR3 totals 13 residues. Germline V gene sequence: CDR1 SGHDT, CDR2 YYEEEE. CDR3 nucleotides: TGTGCCAGTGCACGGGACAGGGTCGATGAGCAGTTCTTC. It codes for CASARDRVDEQFF. Based on the CDR3 plus reference TRBV5-6 and TRBJ2-1, the full variable domain is DAGVTQSPTHLIKTRGQQVTLRCSPKSGHDTVSWYQQALGQGPQFIFQYYEEEERQRGNFPDRFSGHQFPNYSSELNVNALLLGDSALYLCASARDRVDEQFFGPGTRLTVL.